Each of the 17 T cell receptor beta chains below was sequenced from the same sample in a study of blood T cell repertoires in COVID-19. Produced via immunoSEQ multiplex PCR; TCRdb's table is partial and in-frame only. The top ten hold roughly 1.8% of the sample, which has 150,000 to 180,000 clones, 78% seen once. The specimen was peripheral blood. The receptor source for this set is a man aged 80 or over with acute or convalescent COVID-19.

J is TRBJ1-2 and V is TRBV6-1; 8 positions agree with TRBD1. This CDR3 is 16 amino acids long. Per germline, CDR1 MNHNS and CDR2 SASEGT. J gave up 7 bases and V 0 bases, and 10 bases lay outside the gene matches. CDR3 in amino acids: CASSEAGQGAGTGYTF. DNA for the CDR3: TGTGCCAGCAGTGAAGCAGGGCAGGGGGCTGGAACTGGCTACACCTTC.

J is TRBJ1-6 and V is TRBV6-1; D ambiguous. Trimming pared 1 base from V and 13 bases from J, leaving 8 bases between. The CDR3 sequence is 12 residues long. Germline CDR1 and CDR2: MNHNS and SASEGT. The CDR3 DNA is TGTGCCAGCAGTGAAGATCCGAGGCCCCTCCACTTT. It is translated as CASSEDPRPLHF.

CDR3: CASNRNAQGARETQYF. The CDR3 DNA reads TGTGCCAGCAATAGAAACGCCCAGGGGGCGAGAGAGACCCAGTACTTC. The chain joins TRBV5-5 to TRBJ2-5; 8 bases are shared with TRBD1. V lost 6 bases, J lost 4 bases, and 14 bases stayed unmatched. CDR3 length: 16 amino acids. Germline V lookup: CDR1 SGHKS, CDR2 YYEKEE (reference sequence).

The J gene is TRBJ1-1, the V gene TRBV5-1, with 10 bases matching TRBD1. V shed 4 bases and J 2 bases; nucleotides not matched to a gene: 8. This CDR3 has 16 amino acids. The germline V gene encodes CDR1 SGHRS and CDR2 YFSETQ. This CDR3 reads CASSGGTGALNTEAFF. The CDR3 nucleotides read TGCGCCAGCAGCGGGGGGACAGGGGCGCTAAACACTGAAGCTTTCTTT.

This clone was found a few times. This rearrangement joins TRBV6-5 to TRBJ1-2, with TRBD1 matching over 8 bases. In germline, CDR1 is MNHEY, CDR2 SVGAGI. V shed 8 bases, J shed 4 bases, and the junction held 6 bases outside the gene matches. CDR3 length equals 13 residues. DNA of the CDR3: TGTGCCAGCGGGAGGACAGGGCTCTATGGCTACACCTTC. This gives the protein CASGRTGLYGYTF.

The V and J genes are TRBV29-1 and TRBJ1-4, with 9 bases matching TRBD1. This CDR3 region has 15 residues. Germline values: CDR1 SQVTM, CDR2 ANQGSEA. Trimming cost V 6 bases and J 8 bases; bases outside gene matches: 13. Here the CDR3 reads CSVTDRGSAGEKLFF. CDR3 coding DNA: TGCAGCGTAACGGACAGGGGCTCGGCTGGGGAAAAACTGTTTTTT.

The gene calls are TRBV7-2 and TRBJ2-7, with TRBD2 matching over 11 bases. The V segment lost 4 bases and the J segment 9 bases; nucleotides outside the gene matches: 8. The germline CDR1 and CDR2 sequences are SGHTA and FQGNSA. The CDR3 length is 14 residues. CDR3 bases: TGTGCCAGCAGCTCCCCCGGACTAGCGGGCGCGCAGTACTTC. Protein: CASSSPGLAGAQYF.

As regards this clone: Germline is not matched at one junction end, which may reflect a read error. This chain links TRBV11-3 with TRBJ2-7, with TRBD2 matching 8 bases. Germline CDR1 is SGHNT and CDR2 is YENEEA. This CDR3 is built from 16 residues. This CDR3 is CASSLGVGGGPYEQYF. The CDR3 DNA is TGTGCCAGCAGTTTAGGAGTCGGCGGGGGGCCCTACGAGCAGTACTTC.

The CDR3 coding sequence is TGTGCCAGCAGTTTGGACTTAGCCAAAAACATTCAGTACTTC. Translated, it gives CASSLDLAKNIQYF. The rearrangement joins TRBV28 to TRBJ2-4; D might be TRBD2 (5 bases). The V and J ends lost 3 bases and 0 bases respectively, with 6 bases between them. This CDR3 has 14 amino acids. CDR1 MDHEN and CDR2 SYDVKM come from the germline V gene. The variable domain in full, with the rest retrieved from reference TRBV28 and TRBJ2-4, is DVKVTQSSRYLVKRTGEKVFLECVQDMDHENMFWYRQDPGLGLRLIYFSYDVKMKEKGDIPEGYSVSREKKERFSLILESASTNQTSMYLCASSLDLAKNIQYFGAGTRLSVL.

This chain links TRBV3-1 (or the pseudogene TRBV3-2) with TRBJ2-6, with D possibly TRBD1 on 6 matching bases. The V and J ends lost 4 bases and 2 bases respectively, with 12 bases between them. There are 16 residues in the CDR3. Germline CDR1 reads LGHDT; CDR2 reads YNNKEL (reference sequence). The CDR3 spells CASSPAGATGANVLTF. CDR3 bases: TGTGCCAGCAGCCCGGCAGGGGCTACTGGGGCCAACGTCCTGACTTTC.

The J gene is TRBJ2-5, the V gene TRBV28, with TRBD1 matching over 8 bases. CDR3 length: 15 residues. Germline V gene sequence: CDR1 MDHEN, CDR2 SYDVKM. The V segment lost 1 base and the J segment 7 bases; nucleotides outside the gene matches: 8. Here the CDR3 reads CASSLSGQDTWTQYF. CDR3 bases: TGTGCCAGCAGTTTATCGGGACAGGATACTTGGACCCAGTACTTC.

V and J are TRBV3-1 (or the pseudogene TRBV3-2) and TRBJ2-1; TRBD1 aligns across 12 bases. Germline V CDR1 and CDR2: LGHDT, YNNKEL (reference sequence). Unmatched junction bases numbered 6, after V lost 0 bases and J lost 9 bases. The CDR3 covers 16 residues. The chain's CDR3 is CASSQELGTGGGEQFF. The CDR3 region has the DNA TGTGCCAGCAGCCAAGAATTGGGGACAGGGGGCGGTGAGCAGTTCTTC.

The DNA of the CDR3 is TGTGCCAGCGCGACACAGGGGGAATCACCCCTCCACTTT. This translates into CASATQGESPLHF. The chain links TRBV6-5 to TRBJ1-6, with TRBD1 matching over 8 bases. CDR1 is MNHEY and CDR2 is SVGAGI in the germline V gene. The CDR3 covers 13 residues. V shed 8 bases, J shed 10 bases, and the junction held 7 bases outside the gene matches.

The V gene is TRBV1, the J gene TRBJ2-7; no DNA check was done on the table's D call, TRBD2. TRBV1 is a recognized pseudogene. The CDR3 runs 16 residues. The CDR3 here is CTSSQVVPGYKSEQYF. The CDR3 DNA reads as TGCACCAGCAGCCAAGTAGTACCGGGATACAAGAGTGAGCAGTACTTC.

The V gene is TRBV19, the J gene TRBJ1-2; TRBD1 agrees at 7 bases. CDR1 and CDR2 (germline): LNHDA, SQIVND (reference sequence). This CDR3 contains 14 residues. V was clipped by 4 bases and J by 4 bases; unmatched bases: 6. This CDR3 is CASSSTGVPYGYTF. The CDR3 region has the DNA TGTGCCAGTAGTAGCACAGGGGTTCCCTATGGCTACACCTTC. The variable domain in full, completed from reference TRBV19 and TRBJ1-2, reads DGGITQSPKYLFRKEGQNVTLSCEQNLNHDAMYWYRQDPGQGLRLIYYSQIVNDFQKGDIAEGYSVSREKKESFPLTVTSAQKNPTAFYLCASSSTGVPYGYTFGSGTRLTVV.

The chain employs TRBV5-1 and TRBJ2-6, with a weak D call TRBD1 (6 bases). CDR3 length: 16 residues. With 5 bases removed from V and 0 bases from J, the gap between germline ends came to 12 bases. The V gene's germline CDR1 is SGHRS and CDR2 YFSETQ. CDR3 DNA: TGCGCCAGCAGTTCAACAGGGAACTCTGGGGCCAACGTCCTGACTTTC. Protein: CASSSTGNSGANVLTF.

This sequence joins TRBV30 and TRBJ2-2; 11 bases line up with TRBD2. Per germline, CDR1 GTSNPN and CDR2 SVGIG (reference sequence). The CDR3 spans 21 residues. V lost 5 bases, J lost 2 bases, and 22 bases stayed unmatched. CDR3 DNA: TGTGCCTGGCGATTTCGCCCAATGGTAGCGGGGGGGCTTAGTAACACCGGGGAGCTGTTTTTT. It translates to CAWRFRPMVAGGLSNTGELFF.